The 25 T cell receptor beta chains listed next were all sequenced from one sample in a study of CD8+ T cells in alopecia areata. This sample's treatment: oral pan-JAK inhibitor, 5-10 mg twice daily. RNA extraction and reverse transcription yielded cDNA as sequencing template. Generated by immunoSEQ multiplex PCR, the TCRdb table keeps only in-frame clones and is missing some. The sample contains fewer than 200,000 clones, approximately 62% of which appear only once. This sample comprised CD4+ T cells sorted from blood, obtained at week 24, from a patient treated with tofacitinib. These receptor sequences come from a human donor with alopecia areata.

The chain recombines TRBV6-5 with TRBJ1-5, with D possibly TRBD1 on 5 matching bases. V was clipped by 2 bases and J by 4 bases, with 9 bases between them. This CDR3 has 14 amino acids. Germline V lookup: CDR1 MNHEY, CDR2 SVGAGI. The CDR3 coding sequence is TGTGCCAGCAGTTACGGGGCAAATAATCAGCCCCAGCATTTT. Its translation: CASSYGANNQPQHF.

The chain combines TRBV7-2 with TRBJ2-5, with unresolved D. The CDR3 covers 13 residues. From germline, CDR1 is SGHTA and CDR2 FQGNSA. Trimming pared 2 bases from V and 14 bases from J, leaving 18 bases between. CDR3 protein: CASSLYNSYEQYF. The CDR3, as DNA: TGTGCCAGCAGCTTATATAACTCCTACGAGCAATACTTC.

This chain uses TRBV29-1 with TRBJ1-3; tentative D call: TRBD1 (5 bases). This CDR3 is built from 14 residues. CDR1 SQVTM and CDR2 ANQGSEA come from the germline V gene. Trimming removed 6 bases at V and 2 bases at J, with 14 bases between. The CDR3 region has the DNA TGCAGCGTCCGAAGGGGCAGGACTGGAAACACCATATATTTT. This codes for CSVRRGRTGNTIYF.

This clone was detected a few times. In DNA form, the CDR3 reads TGTGCCAGCAGTCGGGGACAGATTGACAATCAGCCCCAGCATTTT. It is translated as CASSRGQIDNQPQHF. The gene calls are TRBV6-1 and TRBJ1-5; 7 bases align to TRBD1. Germline V CDR1 and CDR2: MNHNS, SASEGT. CDR3 length: 15 amino acids. J gave up 3 bases and V 5 bases, and 7 bases lay outside the gene matches.

On this clone itself: A much larger clone lies a single base off, so this may be a read error. The same CDR3 also results from other DNA sequences found in this sample. V gene TRBV15 combines with J gene TRBJ1-5; D is unclear. CDR1 and CDR2 (germline): LNHNV, YYDKDF (reference sequence). Trimming took 0 bases from V and 5 from J, leaving 2 bases between them. This CDR3 spans 12 amino acids. The CDR3 sequence: CATSRDDQPQHF. The CDR3 DNA reads TGTGCCACCAGCAGAGACGATCAGCCCCAGCATTTT.

The V and J genes are TRBV19 and TRBJ2-3; 10 nucleotides agree with TRBD2. The CDR3 runs to 14 residues. The germline CDR1 and CDR2 sequences are LNHDA and SQIVND (reference sequence). After removal of 4 bases from V and 4 bases from J, the junction contained 2 bases not matched to a gene. Here the CDR3 DNA reads TGTGCCAGTAGTAGACTAGCGGGCGCAGATACGCAGTATTTT. Translating gives CASSRLAGADTQYF.

The CDR3 here is CASSFPPPAYGYTF. In DNA form, the CDR3 reads TGTGCCAGCAGCTTTCCCCCCCCGGCGTATGGCTACACCTTC. The genes are TRBV13 and TRBJ1-2, with D uncertain. The CDR3 has 14 residues. From germline, CDR1 is PRHDT and CDR2 FYEKMQ (reference sequence). V was shortened by 3 bases and J by 5 bases, with 13 bases between the two germline ends.

The chain recombines TRBV5-6 with TRBJ2-3, with D perhaps matching TRBD2 (5 bases). CDR3 size: 14 residues. V was trimmed by 1 base and J by 5 bases, leaving 11 bases between them. CDR1 and CDR2 from the germline V gene are SGHDT and YYEEEE. The CDR3 DNA is TGTGCCAGCAGCTTGTCGGGCGGGCAAGATACGCAGTATTTT. Amino acids: CASSLSGGQDTQYF. The variable domain in full, completed from reference TRBV5-6 and TRBJ2-3, reads DAGVTQSPTHLIKTRGQQVTLRCSPKSGHDTVSWYQQALGQGPQFIFQYYEEEERQRGNFPDRFSGHQFPNYSSELNVNALLLGDSALYLCASSLSGGQDTQYFGPGTRLTVL.

The chain couples TRBV2 to TRBJ1-1; D perhaps matches TRBD1 (5 bases). The ends were cut back, 8 bases at V and 5 bases at J, with 15 bases in the middle. Germline-derived CDR1 and CDR2 are SNHLY and FYNNEI. CDR3 size: 13 residues. This CDR3 reads CASENQGGTEAFF. The CDR3 DNA reads TGTGCCAGCGAAAACCAGGGTGGGACTGAAGCTTTCTTT.

This chain links TRBV2 with TRBJ1-2; weak D call: TRBD1 (5 bases). CDR3 length equals 14 residues. Trimming removed 6 bases from V and 3 bases from J, with 14 bases in between. Germline values: CDR1 SNHLY, CDR2 FYNNEI. The CDR3 here is CASRPGRGYYGYTF. The CDR3, as DNA: TGTGCCAGCAGGCCAGGACGGGGCTACTATGGCTACACCTTC.

The chain employs TRBV18 and TRBJ1-1; D is possibly TRBD1 (5 bases). V was shortened by 3 bases and J by 1 base, with 18 bases between the two germline ends. The CDR3 spans 17 residues. Germline CDR1 KGHSH, CDR2 LQKENI. This CDR3 is CASSPREGGVGNTEAFF. The CDR3 nucleotides are TGTGCCAGCTCACCGAGGGAAGGAGGGGTTGGGAACACTGAAGCTTTCTTT.

The V call is TRBV7-9, the J call TRBJ2-7, with D perhaps TRBD1 or TRBD2 (5 bases each). CDR1 and CDR2 (germline): SEHNR, FQNEAQ (reference sequence). Trimming removed 0 bases at V and 5 bases at J, with 14 bases between. This CDR3 is 15 amino acids long. CDR3 sequence reads: CASSLAGARRHEQYF. The CDR3 coding sequence is TGTGCCAGCAGCTTAGCAGGGGCTAGGAGGCACGAGCAGTACTTC.

This clone was counted a few times. The chain links TRBV29-1 to TRBJ2-1; no clear D gene. CDR1 SQVTM and CDR2 ANQGSEA come from the germline V gene. The length of the CDR3 is 14 residues. V shed 8 bases and J shed 4 bases, with 18 bases lying between them. CDR3 residues: CSSVGRSSYNEQFF. CDR3 DNA sequence: TGCAGCTCCGTAGGACGGAGCTCATACAATGAGCAGTTCTTC.

The rearrangement links TRBV15 to TRBJ1-2; D might be TRBD1 (5 bases). This CDR3 has 15 amino acids. V dropped 1 base and J dropped 7 bases, with 16 bases sitting between them. Germline V gene lookup returns CDR1 LNHNV and CDR2 YYDKDF (reference sequence). CDR3 DNA sequence: TGTGCCACCAGCAGAGCATTGGGGCAGAGGGGTGGCTACACCTTC. It is translated as CATSRALGQRGGYTF.

This clone was counted between two and nine times. The CDR3 here is CASSLGGSYNEQFF. The CDR3 nucleotides are TGCGCCAGCAGCTTGGGGGGCTCCTACAATGAGCAGTTCTTC. The rearrangement links TRBV5-1 to TRBJ2-1; no firm D call. The CDR3 totals 14 residues. With 0 bases removed from V and 0 bases from J, the gap between germline ends came to 4 bases. Germline V gene sequence: CDR1 SGHRS, CDR2 YFSETQ.

There are a few counts of this clone. This chain joins TRBV30 and TRBJ1-1; 9 bases are a match to TRBD1. There are 15 residues in the CDR3. The V segment lost 2 bases and the J segment 4 bases; nucleotides outside the gene matches: 8. Germline lookup yields CDR1 GTSNPN and CDR2 SVGIG (reference sequence). CDR3 DNA sequence: TGTGCCTGGAGTCTCCGGGACAGGGTAGGCACTGAAGCTTTCTTT. This sequence encodes CAWSLRDRVGTEAFF.

The CDR3 loop is CASSLAGGGSPLHF. In DNA, the CDR3 is TGTGCCAGCAGCTTAGCAGGGGGAGGTTCACCCCTCCACTTT. The V and J genes are TRBV11-2 and TRBJ1-6, with 7 bases identical to TRBD1. The germline gives CDR1 SGHAT, CDR2 FQNNGV. Trimming removed 1 base from V and 9 bases from J; junction bases left unmatched: 3. CDR3 length equals 14 residues.

The chain has TRBV5-6 and TRBJ2-7; a weak D match, TRBD2 (6 bases). The ends were cut back, 0 bases at V and 6 bases at J, with 13 bases in the middle. This CDR3 has 14 residues. Looked up from germline, CDR1 is SGHDT and CDR2 is YYEEEE. The CDR3 nucleotides read TGTGCCAGCAGCTTGGCCTTGGTGGGGGGCGAGCAGTACTTC. This translates into CASSLALVGGEQYF.

V gene TRBV4-1 combines with J gene TRBJ2-7; 11 bases line up with TRBD2. The germline V gene encodes CDR1 MGHRA and CDR2 YSYEKL. V shed 0 bases, J shed 6 bases, and the junction held 7 bases outside the gene matches. The CDR3 has 16 amino acids. CDR3 bases: TGCGCCAGCAGCCAAGATTCAAGACTAGCGGGGAGCGAGCAGTACTTC. Its protein product is CASSQDSRLAGSEQYF.

V gene TRBV27 combines with J gene TRBJ1-2; perhaps TRBD1 as D (5 bases). Germline CDR1 reads MNHEY; CDR2 reads SMNVEV (reference sequence). The CDR3 is made up of 13 amino acids. Trimming cost V 5 bases and J 0 bases, with 7 bases left between them. The CDR3 region has the DNA TGTGCCAGCAGTCCGACAGCTAACTATGGCTACACCTTC. Protein: CASSPTANYGYTF.

V gene TRBV30 combines with J gene TRBJ1-6; D uncertain. Germline V gene sequence: CDR1 GTSNPN, CDR2 SVGIG (reference sequence). The V and J ends lost 1 base and 14 bases respectively, with 6 bases between them. The CDR3 is 10 amino acids. CDR3 amino acids: CAWSGETLHF. The CDR3 DNA reads as TGTGCCTGGAGTGGGGAGACCCTCCACTTT.

The chain couples TRBV10-2 to TRBJ2-3; TRBD1 aligns across 8 bases. The CDR3 loop spans 13 amino acids. The V and J ends lost 9 bases and 6 bases, in that order; junction bases with no gene match: 8. Germline V gene data show CDR1 as WSHSY and CDR2 as SAAADI. The CDR3: CASGQGSVDTQYF. The CDR3 DNA reads as TGCGCCAGTGGACAGGGATCGGTTGATACGCAGTATTTT.

CDR3 in DNA: TGTGCCAGCAGTTTACGGGGGGGCATGGCGACTGAAGCTTTCTTT. Its protein is CASSLRGGMATEAFF. This chain joins TRBV27 and TRBJ1-1, with D maybe TRBD1 (6 bases). Germline CDR1 is MNHEY and CDR2 is SMNVEV (reference sequence). V was shortened by 2 bases and J by 5 bases, with 15 bases between the two germline ends. The CDR3 is 15 residues long.

CDR3: CASSLESFNYGYTF. The DNA of the CDR3 is TGCGCCAGCAGCTTGGAAAGCTTTAACTATGGCTACACCTTC. The chain couples TRBV5-1 to TRBJ1-2, with D hard to call. V lost 0 bases, J lost 1 base, and 7 bases lay in between. The CDR3 length is 14 residues. The germline V gene has CDR1 SGHRS and CDR2 YFSETQ.

The chain recombines TRBV18 with TRBJ1-4; no firm D call. The germline V and J ends were trimmed by 3 bases and 8 bases, with 13 bases remaining between them. The CDR3 loop spans 14 amino acids. In germline, CDR1 is KGHSH, CDR2 LQKENI. The CDR3 region is CASSPLNRGEKLFF. CDR3 DNA sequence: TGTGCCAGCTCACCTCTAAATCGCGGCGAAAAACTGTTTTTT.